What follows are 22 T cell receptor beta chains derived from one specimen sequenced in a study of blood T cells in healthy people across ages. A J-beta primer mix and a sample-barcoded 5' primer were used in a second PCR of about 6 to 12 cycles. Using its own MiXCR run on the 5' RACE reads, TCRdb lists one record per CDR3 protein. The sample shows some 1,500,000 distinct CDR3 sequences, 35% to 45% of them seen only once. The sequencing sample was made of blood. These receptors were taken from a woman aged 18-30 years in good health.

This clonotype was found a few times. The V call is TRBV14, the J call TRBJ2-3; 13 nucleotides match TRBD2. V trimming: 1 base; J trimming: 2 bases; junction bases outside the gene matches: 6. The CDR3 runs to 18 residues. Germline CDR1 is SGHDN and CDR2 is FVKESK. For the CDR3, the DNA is TGTGCCAGCAGCCAAGCTGAGGGACTAGCGGGAAACACAGATACGCAGTATTTT. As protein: CASSQAEGLAGNTDTQYF.

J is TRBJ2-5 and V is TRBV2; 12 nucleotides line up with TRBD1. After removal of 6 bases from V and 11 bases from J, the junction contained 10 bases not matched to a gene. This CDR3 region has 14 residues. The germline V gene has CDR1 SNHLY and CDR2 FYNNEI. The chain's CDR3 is CASSRDRGRDEQYF. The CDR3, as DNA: TGTGCCAGCAGCCGGGACAGGGGGCGAGATGAGCAGTACTTC.

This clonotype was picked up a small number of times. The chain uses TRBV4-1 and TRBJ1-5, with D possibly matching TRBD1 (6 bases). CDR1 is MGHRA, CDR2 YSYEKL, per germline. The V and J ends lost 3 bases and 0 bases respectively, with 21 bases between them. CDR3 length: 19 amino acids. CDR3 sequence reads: CASSHRTKGDPYSNQPQHF. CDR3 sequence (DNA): TGCGCCAGCAGCCACCGGACAAAGGGGGACCCCTATAGCAATCAGCCCCAGCATTTT.

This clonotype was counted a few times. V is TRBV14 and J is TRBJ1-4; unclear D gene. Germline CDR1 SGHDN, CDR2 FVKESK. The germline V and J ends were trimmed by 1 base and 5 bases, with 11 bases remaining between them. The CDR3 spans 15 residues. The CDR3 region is CASSQALTRNEKLFF. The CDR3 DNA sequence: TGTGCCAGCAGCCAAGCTTTGACACGGAATGAAAAACTGTTTTTT.

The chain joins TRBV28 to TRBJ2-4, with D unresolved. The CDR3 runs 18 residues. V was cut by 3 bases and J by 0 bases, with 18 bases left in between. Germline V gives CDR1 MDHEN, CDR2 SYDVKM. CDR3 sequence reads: CASSLALLHSLAKNIQYF. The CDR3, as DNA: TGTGCCAGCAGTTTGGCGTTGTTACATTCCTTAGCCAAAAACATTCAGTACTTC.

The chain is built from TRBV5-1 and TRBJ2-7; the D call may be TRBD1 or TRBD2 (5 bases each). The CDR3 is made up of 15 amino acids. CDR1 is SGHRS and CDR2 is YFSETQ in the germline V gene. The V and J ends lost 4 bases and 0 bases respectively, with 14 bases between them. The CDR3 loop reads CASSPGRVSSYEQYF. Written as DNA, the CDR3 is TGCGCCAGCAGCCCGGGACGAGTGAGCTCCTACGAGCAGTACTTC.

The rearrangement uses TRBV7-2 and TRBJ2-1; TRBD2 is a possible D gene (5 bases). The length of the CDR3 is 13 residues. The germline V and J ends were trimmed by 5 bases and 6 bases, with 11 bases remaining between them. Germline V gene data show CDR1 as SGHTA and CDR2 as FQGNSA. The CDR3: CASSVVTSNEQFF. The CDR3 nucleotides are TGTGCCAGCAGCGTAGTCACTAGCAATGAGCAGTTCTTC.

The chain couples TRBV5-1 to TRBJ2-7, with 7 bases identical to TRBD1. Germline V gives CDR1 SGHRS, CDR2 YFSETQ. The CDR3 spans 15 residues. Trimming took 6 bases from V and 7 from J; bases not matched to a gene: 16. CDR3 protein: CASTLPTGAKGEQYF. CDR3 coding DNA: TGCGCCAGCACCCTACCTACAGGGGCGAAGGGTGAGCAGTACTTC.

For the CDR3, the DNA is TGTGCCAGCAGCCCACGGGACGGCTTATATGGCTACACCTTC. Translation: CASSPRDGLYGYTF. This rearrangement joins TRBV7-2 to TRBJ1-2; maybe TRBD1 (5 bases). V lost 5 bases, J lost 5 bases, and 15 bases lay in between. This CDR3 is built from 14 residues. Germline CDR1 is SGHTA and CDR2 is FQGNSA.

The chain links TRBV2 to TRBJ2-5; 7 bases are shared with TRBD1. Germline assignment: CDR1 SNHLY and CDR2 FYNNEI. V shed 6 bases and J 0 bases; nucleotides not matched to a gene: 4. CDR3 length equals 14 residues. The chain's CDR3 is CASRKTGYQETQYF. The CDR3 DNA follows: TGTGCCAGCAGGAAGACAGGGTACCAAGAGACCCAGTACTTC. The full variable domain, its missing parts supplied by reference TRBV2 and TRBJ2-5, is EPEVTQTPSHQVTQMGQEVILRCVPISNHLYFYWYRQILGQKVEFLVSFYNNEISEKSEIFDDQFSVERPDGSNFTLKIRSTKLEDSAMYFCASRKTGYQETQYFGPGTRLLVL.

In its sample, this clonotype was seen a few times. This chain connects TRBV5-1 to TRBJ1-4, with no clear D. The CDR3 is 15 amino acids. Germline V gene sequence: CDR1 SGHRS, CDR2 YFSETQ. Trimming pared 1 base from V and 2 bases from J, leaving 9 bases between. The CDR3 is CASSLLVPTNEKLFF. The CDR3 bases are TGCGCCAGCAGCTTGCTAGTGCCCACTAATGAAAAACTGTTTTTT.

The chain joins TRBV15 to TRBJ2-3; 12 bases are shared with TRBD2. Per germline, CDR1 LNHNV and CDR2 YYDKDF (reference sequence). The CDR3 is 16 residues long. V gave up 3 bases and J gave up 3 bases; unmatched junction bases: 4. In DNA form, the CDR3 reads TGTGCCACCAGCAGGACTAGCGGGGGATATACAGATACGCAGTATTTT. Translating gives CATSRTSGGYTDTQYF.

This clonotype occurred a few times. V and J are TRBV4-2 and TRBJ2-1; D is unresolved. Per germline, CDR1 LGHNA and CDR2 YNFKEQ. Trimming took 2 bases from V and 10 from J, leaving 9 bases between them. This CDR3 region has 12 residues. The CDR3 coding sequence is TGTGCCAGCAGCCAACGCCTTCGGGAGCAGTTCTTC. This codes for CASSQRLREQFF.

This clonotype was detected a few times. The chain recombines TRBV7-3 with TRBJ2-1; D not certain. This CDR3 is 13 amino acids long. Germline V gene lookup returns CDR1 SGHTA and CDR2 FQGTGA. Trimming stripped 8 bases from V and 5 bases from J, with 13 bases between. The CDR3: CASGDRANNEQFF. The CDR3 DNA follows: TGTGCCAGCGGAGACCGGGCCAACAATGAGCAGTTCTTC. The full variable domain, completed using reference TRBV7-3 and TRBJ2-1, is GAGVSQTPSNKVTEKGKYVELRCDPISGHTALYWYRQSLGQGPEFLIYFQGTGAADDSGLPNDRFFAVRPEGSVSTLKIQRTERGDSAVYLCASGDRANNEQFFGPGTRLTVL.

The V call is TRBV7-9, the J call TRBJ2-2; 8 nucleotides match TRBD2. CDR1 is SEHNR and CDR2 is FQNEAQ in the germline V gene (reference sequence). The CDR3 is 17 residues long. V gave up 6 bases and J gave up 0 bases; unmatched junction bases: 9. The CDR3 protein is CASRVQRGNANTGELFF. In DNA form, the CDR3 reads TGTGCCAGCAGGGTACAGCGGGGGAACGCGAACACCGGGGAGCTGTTTTTT.

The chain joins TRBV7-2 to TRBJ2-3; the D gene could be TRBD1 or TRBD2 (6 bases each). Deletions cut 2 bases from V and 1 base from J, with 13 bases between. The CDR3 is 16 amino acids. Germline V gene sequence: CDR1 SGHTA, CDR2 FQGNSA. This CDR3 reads CASSLLGGTGTDTQYF. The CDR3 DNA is TGTGCCAGCAGCTTATTGGGGGGCACTGGCACAGATACGCAGTATTTT.

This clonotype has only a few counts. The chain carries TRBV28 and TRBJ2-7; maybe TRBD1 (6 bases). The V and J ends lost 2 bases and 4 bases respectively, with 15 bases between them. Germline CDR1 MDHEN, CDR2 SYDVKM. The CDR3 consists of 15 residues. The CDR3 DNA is TGTGCCAGCAGTTTACTACGGGACACTTCTTACGAGCAGTACTTC. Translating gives CASSLLRDTSYEQYF.

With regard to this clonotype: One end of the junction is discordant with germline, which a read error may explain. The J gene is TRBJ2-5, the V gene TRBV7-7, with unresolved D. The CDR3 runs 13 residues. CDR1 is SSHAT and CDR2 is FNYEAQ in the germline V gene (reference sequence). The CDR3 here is CASSADHQETQYF. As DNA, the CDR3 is TGTGCTAGCAGCGCGGACCACCAAGAGACCCAGTACTTC. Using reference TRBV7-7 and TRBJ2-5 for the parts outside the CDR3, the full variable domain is GAGVSQSPRYKVTKRGQDVTLRCDPISSHATLYWYQQALGQGPEFLTYFNYEAQPDKSGLPSDRFSAERPEGSISTLTIQRTEQRDSAMYRCASSADHQETQYFGPGTRLLVL.

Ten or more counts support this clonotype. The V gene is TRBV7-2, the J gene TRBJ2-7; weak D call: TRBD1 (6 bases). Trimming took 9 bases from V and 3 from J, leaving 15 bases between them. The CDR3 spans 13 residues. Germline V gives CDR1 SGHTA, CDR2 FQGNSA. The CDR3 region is CASTTGSNYEQYF. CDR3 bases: TGTGCCAGTACCACAGGGTCCAACTACGAGCAGTACTTC. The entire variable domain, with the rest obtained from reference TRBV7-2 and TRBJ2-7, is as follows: GAGVSQSPSNKVTEKGKDVELRCDPISGHTALYWYRQSLGQGLEFLIYFQGNSAPDKSGLPSDRFSAERTGGSVSTLTIQRTQQEDSAVYLCASTTGSNYEQYFGPGTRLTVT.

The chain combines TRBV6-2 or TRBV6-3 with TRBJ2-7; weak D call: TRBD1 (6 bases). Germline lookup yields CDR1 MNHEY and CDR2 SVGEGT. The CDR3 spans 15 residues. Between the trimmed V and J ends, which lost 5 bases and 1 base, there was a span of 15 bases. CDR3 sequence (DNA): TGTGCCAGCAGTAGAGGGACAACCTTTTCCTACGAGCAGTACTTC. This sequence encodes CASSRGTTFSYEQYF.

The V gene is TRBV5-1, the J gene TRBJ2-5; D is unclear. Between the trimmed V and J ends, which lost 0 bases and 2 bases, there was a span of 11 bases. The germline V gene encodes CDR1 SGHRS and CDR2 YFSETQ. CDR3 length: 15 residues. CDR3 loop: CASSLGALSQETQYF. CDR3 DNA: TGCGCCAGCAGCTTGGGAGCGCTGTCACAAGAGACCCAGTACTTC.

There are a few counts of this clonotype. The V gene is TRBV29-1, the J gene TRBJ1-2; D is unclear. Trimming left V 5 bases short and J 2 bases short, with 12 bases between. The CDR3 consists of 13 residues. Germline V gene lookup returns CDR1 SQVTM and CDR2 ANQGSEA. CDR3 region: CSVRQLINYGYTF. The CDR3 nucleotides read TGCAGCGTTCGCCAGTTAATCAACTATGGCTACACCTTC.